This entry is about one TCR beta chain. Its antigen is not identified. J lost 7 bases, V lost 1 base, and 2 bases had no gene match. The CDR3 contains 15 residues. CDR1 is LGHNA, CDR2 YNFKEQ, per germline. The PBMCs were sourced from fresh peripheral blood (approximately 10 ml). This entry comes from a study of T cells in Graves' hyperthyroidism and ophthalmopathy. Overall study findings and caveats: Appearing also in blood were most of the thyroid clonotypes expanded above 0.001. Model predictions of ophthalmopathy came a median about 6.3 months before onset. Separating ophthalmopathy from stable hyperthyroidism was achieved by a 13 V-J model.

Amplification targeted TCR beta CDR3 regions from RNA transcripts. First-round RT-PCR with HTBI primers amplified the TCR CDR3 region. From the multiplex PCR reads, TCRdb called clonotypes with MiXCR, one entry per CDR3 protein. The data show hundreds of thousands of distinct CDR3 sequences, around 13% seen once. Material: blood. The chain combines TRBV4-2 with TRBJ2-1, with 12 bases that match TRBD2. The clonotype originates from a woman aged 45 to 65 with Graves' ophthalmopathy. DNA of the CDR3: TGTGCCAGCAGCCAAGGACTAGCGGGGGAAAATGAGCAGTTCTTC. It specifies CASSQGLAGENEQFF.